This TCR beta chain emerged from a study of blood T cell repertoires in COVID-19. The wider study: Acute and convalescent COVID-19 specimens originated in the United States, Italy and Spain. Sample material is recorded as cDNA or gDNA derived from T cells, B-cell-depleted T cells, or PBMCs.

Germline-derived CDR1 and CDR2 are SGHAT and FQDESV (reference sequence). J was trimmed by 0 bases and V by 4 bases; bases with no gene match: 3. The CDR3 sequence is 15 residues long. Under the authors' procedure: Amplification of reference gene primers was used by the study to estimate nucleated cell counts. Repertoires were generated with immunoSEQ multiplex PCR, while TCRdb's copy carries only in-frame clones and drops some. That table supplies the V and J calls and clone size; D and trimming were determined from the DNA. The sample consists of about 220,000 clones, about 88% of them appearing once.

Sequencing used peripheral blood. The TCR sequence derives from a man in his forties with acute or convalescent COVID-19. The chain has TRBV11-1 and TRBJ2-7; 10 nucleotides line up with TRBD1. The CDR3 protein is CASSSRTGGSYEQYF. CDR3 sequence (DNA): TGTGCCAGCAGCTCTCGGACAGGGGGCTCCTACGAGCAGTACTTC.